This T cell receptor beta chain was recovered during a study of CD8+CD57+ T cells in acquired aplastic anemia. TCR beta VDJ combinations and CDR3 sequences were profiled from genomic DNA. TCRdb itself ran the reads through MiXCR, one entry per CDR3 protein. The data contain some 180,000 distinct CDR3 sequences, about half of them singletons. This clonotype was seen many times. The source is a human donor in good health. The specimen sequenced was sorted CD4+, CD8+, or CD8+CD57+ T cells (not recorded which) from PBMCs.

CDR3 protein: CASSFLSQEKLFF. The CDR3 DNA follows: TGTGCCAGCAGCTTTTTATCGCAGGAAAAACTGTTTTTT. The chain couples TRBV5-5 to TRBJ1-4, with unresolved D. Per germline, CDR1 SGHKS and CDR2 YYEKEE (reference sequence). The CDR3 sequence is 13 residues long. Trimming stripped 2 bases from V and 8 bases from J, with 10 bases between.